Sequencing of this TCR beta chain was carried out in a study of blood T cell repertoires in COVID-19. Germline V gene sequence: CDR1 SGDLS, CDR2 YYNGEE. This CDR3 comprises 14 residues. J was trimmed by 9 bases and V by 0 bases; bases with no gene match: 0. TCRdb's copy holds only in-frame clones and misses some; the assay was immunoSEQ multiplex PCR. Of about 360,000 clones listed, around four fifths are singletons. The genes are TRBV9 and TRBJ1-6; 10 nucleotides align to TRBD1. The sample taken for sequencing was peripheral blood. The TCR originated in a man between 25 and 39 years old with active or convalescent COVID-19. The CDR3 sequence is CASSVGTGGSPLHF. The CDR3 DNA reads as TGTGCCAGCAGCGTAGGGACAGGGGGTTCACCCCTCCACTTT.